This is a list of T cell receptor beta chains from one sample in a study of OX40 agonist ivuxolimab in advanced cancers. The assay was immunoSEQ multiplex PCR, and TCRdb's table has in-frame clones only and misses some. Among over 55,000 clones listed, roughly 81% were seen once. This sample comprised CD4+ or CD8+ T cells sorted from blood, obtained in a trial of the OX40 agonist ivuxolimab. The receptors shown here come from an adult with an advanced solid tumor such as melanoma, head and neck, liver or kidney cancer. Both conserved end residues are part of each CDR3. A D gene is named only where the DNA matches it firmly. Clone size is not always given. Where it is, it says once, few, many or a class for expanded clones.

TRBJ2-7	-	-	TRBV9	CASSEDRSADEQYF	TGTGCCAGCAGCGAGGACCGTTCCGCGGACGAGCAGTACTTC
TRBJ1-3	-	-	TRBV9	CASSGEPHGGPGNTIYF	TGTGCCAGCAGCGGAGAGCCTCATGGGGGTCCTGGAAACACCATATATTTT
TRBJ2-5	TRBD2	-	TRBV12-5	CASGFGSAGVQETQYF	TGTGCTAGTGGTTTCGGGTCAGCGGGGGTGCAAGAGACCCAGTACTTC
TRBJ2-2	TRBD1	-	TRBV19	CASSIFLDRVITGELFF	TGTGCCAGTAGTATATTTCTCGACAGGGTTATAACCGGGGAGCTGTTTTTT
TRBJ2-5	-	-	TRBV27	CASSLTRNQETQYF	TGTGCCAGCAGTTTAACCAGAAACCAAGAGACCCAGTACTTC
TRBJ2-5	-	few	TRBV6-1	CASRAGLPPETQYF	TGTGCCAGCAGAGCGGGTCTCCCTCCAGAGACCCAGTACTTC
TRBJ1-6	-	few	TRBV2	CASGRIDSPLHF	TGTGCCAGCGGACGGATCGATTCACCCCTCCACTTT
TRBJ1-5	-	-	TRBV19	CASNSQEGWNQPQHF	TGTGCCAGTAATTCTCAAGAGGGTTGGAATCAGCCCCAGCATTTT
TRBJ2-7	TRBD1	-	TRBV6-1	CASIGQGYEQYF	TGTGCCAGCATTGGACAGGGTTACGAGCAGTACTTC
TRBJ1-2	TRBD1	-	TRBV7-9	CASGQGRLSRGYTF	TGTGCCAGCGGACAGGGTCGTTTGTCTCGTGGCTACACCTTC
TRBJ2-1	TRBD2	-	TRBV5-6	CASSRSGTSGYNEQFF	TGTGCCAGCAGCAGGTCCGGGACTAGCGGGTACAATGAGCAGTTCTTC
TRBJ2-7	-	-	TRBV5-1	CASSRYDRAYEQYF	TGCGCCAGCAGCCGCTACGACAGAGCCTACGAGCAGTACTTC
TRBJ1-1	-	once	TRBV7-2	CASSLAKTANTEAFF	TGTGCCAGCAGCTTAGCAAAGACGGCGAACACTGAAGCTTTCTTT
TRBJ2-5	TRBD1	-	TRBV5-6	CASSPGQPGETQYF	TGTGCCAGCAGCCCGGGACAGCCTGGGGAGACCCAGTACTTC
TRBJ1-2	-	few	TRBV7-9	CASSFKGDGYTF	TGTGCCAGCAGCTTTAAGGGGGATGGCTACACCTTC
TRBJ2-5	-	-	TRBV5-1	CASSFILGGRETQYF	TGCGCCAGCAGCTTCATCCTTGGAGGACGGGAGACCCAGTACTTC
TRBJ2-5	-	-	TRBV5-1	CASSLSGVNQETQYF	TGCGCCAGCAGCTTATCAGGGGTGAACCAAGAGACCCAGTACTTC
TRBJ2-1	TRBD2	-	TRBV5-6	CASSRTSFEQFF	TGTGCCAGCAGTCGGACTAGTTTTGAGCAGTTCTTC
TRBJ1-5	TRBD1	once	TRBV29-1	CSAATGGVNQPQHF	TGCAGCGCCGCGACAGGGGGCGTCAATCAGCCCCAGCATTTT
TRBJ1-5	TRBD1	-	TRBV6-1	CASSEVSGTVNQPQHF	TGTGCCAGCAGTGAAGTGTCCGGGACAGTCAATCAGCCCCAGCATTTT
TRBJ2-3	-	-	TRBV4-1	CASSQVFSGTDTDTQYF	TGCGCCAGCAGCCAAGTTTTTAGCGGGACAGACACAGATACGCAGTATTTT
TRBJ2-1	TRBD1	-	TRBV28	CASRATTGADNEQFF	TGTGCCAGCAGGGCAACGACAGGGGCCGACAATGAGCAGTTCTTC
TRBJ1-2	TRBD1	-	TRBV6-1	CASSEARQGGYGYTF	TGTGCCAGCAGTGAAGCGCGACAGGGTGGTTATGGCTACACCTTC
TRBJ1-3	-	-	TRBV4-3	CASSQGQVGSGNTIYF	TGCGCCAGCAGCCAAGGACAGGTCGGCTCTGGAAACACCATATATTTT
TRBJ2-2	-	-	TRBV5-4	CASSFPGYAGELFF	TGTGCCAGCAGCTTTCCAGGATACGCCGGGGAGCTGTTTTTT
TRBJ2-5	-	-	TRBV2	CASGNWRQETQYF	TGTGCCAGCGGGAACTGGCGGCAAGAGACCCAGTACTTC
TRBJ2-4	-	-	TRBV6-5	CASSSRGADAKNIQYF	TGTGCCAGCAGTTCCCGAGGGGCGGACGCCAAAAACATTCAGTACTTC
TRBJ2-2	-	-	TRBV5-1	CASSSSGPHTGELFF	TGCGCCAGCAGCTCCTCGGGACCACACACCGGGGAGCTGTTTTTT
TRBJ1-5	-	-	TRBV11-2	CASSPGPSGNQPQHF	TGTGCCAGCAGCCCCGGACCTAGCGGCAATCAGCCCCAGCATTTT
TRBJ2-5	-	-	TRBV9	CASSERGGSPSETQYF	TGTGCCAGCAGCGAGAGGGGAGGTAGCCCGTCCGAGACCCAGTACTTC
TRBJ2-1	TRBD2	-	TRBV6-5	CASSQGLANEQFF	TGTGCCAGCAGCCAAGGACTAGCCAATGAGCAGTTCTTC
TRBJ2-7	TRBD2	-	TRBV13	CASGLAGFYEQYF	TGTGCCAGCGGACTAGCGGGTTTCTACGAGCAGTACTTC
TRBJ2-2	TRBD1	-	TRBV7-3	CASSLAPTGNSWELFF	TGTGCCAGCAGCTTAGCACCGACAGGGAACTCCTGGGAGCTGTTTTTT
TRBJ2-5	TRBD1	-	TRBV11-2	CASSFLGQGGVETQYF	TGTGCCAGCAGCTTCCTGGGACAGGGAGGAGTAGAGACCCAGTACTTC
TRBJ1-1	-	-	TRBV6-6	CASSFRGPNTEAFF	TGTGCCAGCAGCTTTCGGGGGCCGAACACTGAAGCTTTCTTT
TRBJ1-6	-	-	TRBV5-4	CASSSGARSSYNSPLHF	TGTGCCAGCAGCTCCGGCGCCCGAAGCTCCTATAATTCACCCCTCCACTTT
TRBJ2-2	TRBD2	once	TRBV6-5	CASSYIAGANTGELFF	TGTGCCAGCAGTTACATAGCGGGGGCCAACACCGGGGAGCTGTTTTTT
TRBJ2-3	-	once	TRBV19	CASGGQITDTQYF	TGTGCCAGTGGAGGACAGATCACAGATACGCAGTATTTT
TRBJ1-1	-	-	TRBV6-5	CASSIQENTEAFF	TGTGCCAGCAGTATACAGGAGAACACTGAAGCTTTCTTT
TRBJ2-7	-	-	TRBV6-1	CASRDKGRGNYEQYF	TGTGCCAGCAGGGACAAAGGCAGGGGAAACTACGAGCAGTACTTC
TRBJ2-7	-	once	TRBV5-1	CASSAGTLGAYRHEQYF	TGCGCCAGCAGCGCCGGAACTCTCGGGGCTTATCGGCACGAGCAGTACTTC
TRBJ2-2	-	-	TRBV27	CASSSTGLAGELFF	TGTGCCAGCAGTTCTACAGGCCTGGCCGGGGAGCTGTTTTTT
TRBJ2-3	TRBD1	-	TRBV13	CASSAGTGTLDTQYF	TGTGCCAGCAGCGCCGGGACAGGGACCTTGGATACGCAGTATTTT
TRBJ2-5	-	once	TRBV6-6	CASSPSEETQYF	TGTGCCAGCAGTCCCTCGGAAGAGACCCAGTACTTC
TRBJ2-3	-	-	TRBV2	CASSEEADTQYF	TGTGCCAGCAGTGAGGAAGCGGATACGCAGTATTTT
TRBJ2-3	TRBD2	few	TRBV7-9	CASSLEGGGTQYF	TGTGCCAGCAGCTTAGAGGGCGGGGGGACGCAGTATTTT
TRBJ1-4	-	once	TRBV19	CASSFFGEEKLFF	TGTGCCAGTAGTTTTTTCGGGGAGGAGAAACTGTTTTTT
TRBJ1-1	-	-	TRBV4-3	CASSQGRDQTAFF	TGCGCCAGCAGCCAAGGCCGGGACCAAACGGCTTTCTTT
TRBJ2-1	TRBD2	-	TRBV10-2	CASSEYGLVAEQFF	TGCGCCAGCAGTGAGTACGGACTAGTCGCTGAGCAGTTCTTC
TRBJ1-1	-	once	TRBV5-5	CASSLEFRDEAFF	TGTGCCAGCAGCTTGGAGTTTAGGGATGAAGCTTTCTTT
TRBJ1-1	-	once	TRBV10-2	CASSESVYTEAFF	TGCGCCAGCAGTGAGTCGGTGTACACTGAAGCTTTCTTT
TRBJ1-2	-	few	TRBV6-5	CASSYSEGYGYTF	TGTGCCAGCAGTTACTCCGAGGGTTATGGCTACACCTTC
TRBJ1-5	-	-	TRBV2	CASRGNGNQPQHF	TGTGCCAGCAGGGGGAACGGCAATCAGCCCCAGCATTTT